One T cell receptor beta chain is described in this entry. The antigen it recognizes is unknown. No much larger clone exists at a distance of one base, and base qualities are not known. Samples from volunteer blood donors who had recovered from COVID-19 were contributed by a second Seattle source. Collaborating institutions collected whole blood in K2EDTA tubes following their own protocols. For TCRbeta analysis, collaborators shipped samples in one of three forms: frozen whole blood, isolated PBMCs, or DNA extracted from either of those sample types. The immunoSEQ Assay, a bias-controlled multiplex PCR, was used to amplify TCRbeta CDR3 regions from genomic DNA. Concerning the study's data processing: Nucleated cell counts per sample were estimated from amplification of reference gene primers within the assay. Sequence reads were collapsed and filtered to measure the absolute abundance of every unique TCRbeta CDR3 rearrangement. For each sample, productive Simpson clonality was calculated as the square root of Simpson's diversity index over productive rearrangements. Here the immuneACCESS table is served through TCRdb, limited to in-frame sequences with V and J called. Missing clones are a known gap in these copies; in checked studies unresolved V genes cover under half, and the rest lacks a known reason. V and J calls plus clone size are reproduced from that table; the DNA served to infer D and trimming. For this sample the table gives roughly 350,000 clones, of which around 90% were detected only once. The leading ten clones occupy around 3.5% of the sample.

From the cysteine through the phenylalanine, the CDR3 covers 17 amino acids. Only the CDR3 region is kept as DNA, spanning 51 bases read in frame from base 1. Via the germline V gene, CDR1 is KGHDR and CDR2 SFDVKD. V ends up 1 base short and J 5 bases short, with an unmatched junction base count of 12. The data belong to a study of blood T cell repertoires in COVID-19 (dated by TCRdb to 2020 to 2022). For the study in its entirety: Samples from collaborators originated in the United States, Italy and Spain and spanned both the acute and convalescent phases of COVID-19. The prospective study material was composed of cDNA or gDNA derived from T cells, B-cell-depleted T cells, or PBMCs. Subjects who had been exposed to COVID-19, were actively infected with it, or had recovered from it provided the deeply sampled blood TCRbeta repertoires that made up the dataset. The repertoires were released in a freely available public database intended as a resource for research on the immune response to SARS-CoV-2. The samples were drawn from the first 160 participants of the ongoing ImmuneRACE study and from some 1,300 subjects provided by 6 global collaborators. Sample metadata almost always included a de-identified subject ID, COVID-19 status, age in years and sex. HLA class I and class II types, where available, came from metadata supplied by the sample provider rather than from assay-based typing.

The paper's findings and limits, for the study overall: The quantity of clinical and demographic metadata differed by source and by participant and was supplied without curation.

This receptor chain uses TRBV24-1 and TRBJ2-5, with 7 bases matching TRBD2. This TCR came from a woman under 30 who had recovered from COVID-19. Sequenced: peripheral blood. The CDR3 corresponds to CATSDFKPQGGFETQYF. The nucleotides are TGTGCCACCAGTGATTTTAAGCCTCAGGGAGGGTTTGAGACCCAGTACTTC.